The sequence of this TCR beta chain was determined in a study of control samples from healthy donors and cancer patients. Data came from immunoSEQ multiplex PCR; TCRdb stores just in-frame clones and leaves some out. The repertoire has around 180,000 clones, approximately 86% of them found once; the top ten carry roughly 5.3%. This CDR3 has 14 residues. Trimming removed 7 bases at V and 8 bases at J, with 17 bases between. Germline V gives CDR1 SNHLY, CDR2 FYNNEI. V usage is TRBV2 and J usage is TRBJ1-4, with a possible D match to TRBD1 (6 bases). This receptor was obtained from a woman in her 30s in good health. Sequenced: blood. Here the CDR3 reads CASILSGVSEKLFF. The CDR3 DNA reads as TGTGCCAGCATCTTGTCAGGGGTGAGCGAAAAACTGTTTTTT.